This is a list of T cell receptor beta chains from one sample in a study of T cells in tumors after PD-1 blockade. Data came from immunoSEQ multiplex PCR; TCRdb stores just in-frame clones and leaves some out. The repertoire holds roughly 59,000 clones, with around four fifths as singletons. The sample was PBMCs, taken before anti-PD-1 treatment. The receptors come from a human donor with basal cell carcinoma. CDR3s include the opening cysteine and the closing phenylalanine or tryptophan.

J gene,V gene,CDR3 length,CDR3 protein
TRBJ1-4,TRBV7-8,14,CASSLFRGNEKLFF
TRBJ1-1,TRBV5-1,13,CASSTDSNTEAFF
TRBJ2-1,TRBV7-2,16,CASSLLAGGLYNEQFF
TRBJ1-1,TRBV5-1,15,CASSLGTIMNTEAFF
TRBJ1-6,TRBV6-2/TRBV6-3,13,CASSSLDNSPLHF
TRBJ2-2,TRBV13,16,CASSLGFTGYTGELFF
TRBJ2-7,TRBV2,15,CASSEAGLSSYEQYF
TRBJ2-7,TRBV7-2,15,CASSFGTRSSYEQYF
TRBJ1-3,TRBV11-3,15,CASSLASQSGNTIYF
TRBJ1-4,TRBV30,15,CAWSSGPVGNEKLFF
TRBJ2-7,TRBV5-1,13,CASSLGELTRQYF
TRBJ2-7,TRBV9,18,CASSNPGAGPGGSYEQYF
TRBJ2-2,TRBV19,14,CASSIQQNTGELFF
TRBJ2-3,TRBV19,14,CASRSGGAVDTQYF
TRBJ2-1,TRBV4-2,16,CASSQTGLAGYNEQFF
TRBJ2-1,TRBV6-1,16,CASSEFVAGGPYEQFF
TRBJ2-7,TRBV6-6,14,CASSLGHGSYEQYF
TRBJ1-6,TRBV6-5,15,CASTQNREGNSPLHF
TRBJ2-7,TRBV15,14,CATSRPGGVYEQYF
TRBJ2-6,TRBV7-8,15,CASSLASGGANVLTF
TRBJ2-1,TRBV6-5,15,CASSSGTGGLNEQFF
TRBJ2-5,TRBV4-1,14,CASSQTGGKETQYF
TRBJ2-3,TRBV4-1,17,CASSQGTGRLLPDTQYF
TRBJ2-7,TRBV4-1,15,CASSQVGQGVGEQYF
TRBJ2-2,TRBV9,16,CASSVMSGRDTGELFF
TRBJ2-7,TRBV6-5,15,CASSYSGHKVYEQYF
TRBJ1-2,TRBV5-8,13,CASSPDREGGYTF
TRBJ1-1,TRBV5-6,14,CASSLRVIQGEAFF
TRBJ2-7,TRBV9,14,CASSASDGAYEQYF
TRBJ1-4,TRBV9,17,CASSASPGGGTNEKLFF
TRBJ1-6,TRBV19,14,CASSTGTDRSPLHF
TRBJ2-1,TRBV7-6,15,CASSKKAGFGNEQFF
TRBJ1-2,TRBV18,17,CASSTNEMGSSNYGYTF
TRBJ2-7,TRBV5-1,13,CASSLDYQWEQYF
TRBJ2-2,TRBV30,14,CAWIGRRLTGELFF
TRBJ2-6,TRBV9,19,CASSGPGTATTLGANVLTF
TRBJ2-7,TRBV2,15,CASSEGGGRSYEQYF
TRBJ1-2,TRBV29-1,17,CSPVHFEGLVERGGYTF
TRBJ2-7,TRBV7-2,12,CASSGTSYEQYF